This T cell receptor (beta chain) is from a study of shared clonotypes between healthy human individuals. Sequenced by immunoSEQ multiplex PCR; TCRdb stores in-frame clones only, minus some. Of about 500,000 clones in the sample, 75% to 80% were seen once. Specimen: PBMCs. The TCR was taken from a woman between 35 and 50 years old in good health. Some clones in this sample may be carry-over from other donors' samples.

CDR3 residues: CASSRGTSGRADTQYF. In DNA form, the CDR3 reads TGTGCCAGCAGCCGAGGGACTAGCGGGAGGGCAGATACGCAGTATTTT. This chain joins TRBV5-8 and TRBJ2-3; 16 bases line up with TRBD2. V shed 4 bases and J 4 bases; nucleotides not matched to a gene: 3. This CDR3 comprises 16 residues. Germline assignment: CDR1 SGHTS and CDR2 YDEGEE. Full variable domain (missing parts from reference TRBV5-8 and TRBJ2-3): EAGVTQSPTHLIKTRGQQATLRCSPISGHTSVYWYQQALGLGLQFLLWYDEGEERNRGNFPPRFSGRQFPNYSSELNVNALELEDSALYLCASSRGTSGRADTQYFGPGTRLTVL.